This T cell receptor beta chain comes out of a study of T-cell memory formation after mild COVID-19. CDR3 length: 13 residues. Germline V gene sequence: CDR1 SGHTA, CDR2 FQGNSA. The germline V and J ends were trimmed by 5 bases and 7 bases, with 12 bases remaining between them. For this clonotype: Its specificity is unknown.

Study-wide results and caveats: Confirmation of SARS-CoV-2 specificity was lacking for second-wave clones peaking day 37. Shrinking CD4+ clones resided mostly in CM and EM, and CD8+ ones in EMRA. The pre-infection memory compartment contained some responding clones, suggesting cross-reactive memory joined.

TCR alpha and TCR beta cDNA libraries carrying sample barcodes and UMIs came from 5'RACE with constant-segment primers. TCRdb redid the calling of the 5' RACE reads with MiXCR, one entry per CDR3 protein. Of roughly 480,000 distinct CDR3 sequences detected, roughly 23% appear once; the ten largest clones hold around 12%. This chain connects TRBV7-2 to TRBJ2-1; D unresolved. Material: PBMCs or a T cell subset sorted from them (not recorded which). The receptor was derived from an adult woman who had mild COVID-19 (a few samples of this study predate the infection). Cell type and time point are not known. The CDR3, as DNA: TGTGCCAGCAGCGCCCGGCACCCTAATGAGCAGTTCTTC. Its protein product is CASSARHPNEQFF.